The 6 T cell receptor beta chains listed next were all sequenced from one sample in a study of blood T cell repertoires in COVID-19. Generated by immunoSEQ multiplex PCR, the TCRdb table keeps only in-frame clones and is missing some. The sample consists of some 180,000 clones, just under 85% of them appearing once. The sample consisted of peripheral blood. Receptors were obtained from an elderly woman with COVID-19, enrolled during active disease.

The CDR3 sequence: CASSHLRLAGYNEQFF. DNA of the CDR3: TGTGCCAGCAGCCACCTACGACTAGCGGGGTACAATGAGCAGTTCTTC. The chain joins TRBV3-1 (or the pseudogene TRBV3-2) to TRBJ2-1, with 11 positions matching TRBD2. Germline CDR1 is LGHDT and CDR2 is YNNKEL (reference sequence). The length of the CDR3 is 16 residues. V dropped 3 bases and J dropped 4; count of bases not matched to a gene: 5.

V usage is TRBV5-5 and J usage is TRBJ2-5, with a possible D match to TRBD2 (5 bases). Germline V lookup: CDR1 SGHKS, CDR2 YYEKEE (reference sequence). Trimming removed 4 bases at V and 0 bases at J, with 16 bases between. The CDR3 is made up of 16 amino acids. As DNA, the CDR3 is TGTGCCAGCAGCCCCCCTCTTTCGACTAACCAAGAGACCCAGTACTTC. Translated, it gives CASSPPLSTNQETQYF.

The chain is built from TRBV9 and TRBJ2-1, with 11 bases aligning to TRBD2. This CDR3 has 20 amino acids. V lost 6 bases, J lost 6 bases, and 23 bases stayed unmatched. Germline-derived CDR1 and CDR2 are SGDLS and YYNGEE. The CDR3, as DNA: TGTGCCAGCATTAAGGCGGGGAGGGAGCTACTAGCGGGAGTGGGCAATGAGCAGTTCTTC. It translates to CASIKAGRELLAGVGNEQFF.

The rearrangement uses TRBV27 and TRBJ2-7, with 8 bases identical to TRBD1. Germline CDR1 and CDR2: MNHEY and SMNVEV (reference sequence). The CDR3 runs to 15 residues. The ends lost 5 bases at V and 0 bases at J; junction bases unmatched: 6. CDR3: CASSRDRGTSYEQYF. CDR3 coding DNA: TGTGCCAGCAGTCGAGACAGGGGCACCTCCTACGAGCAGTACTTC.

On this clone itself: The junction does not match germline at one end; this may be a read error. The chain recombines TRBV4-1 with TRBJ1-2; TRBD1 matches at 9 bases. In germline, CDR1 is MGHRA, CDR2 YSYEKL. The CDR3 loop spans 15 amino acids. Here the CDR3 reads CASSQPTGGFYVYTF. CDR3 nucleotide sequence: TGCGCCAGCAGCCAACCGACAGGGGGGTTCTATGTCTACACCTTC.

The gene calls are TRBV4-1 and TRBJ2-4, with TRBD2 matching 10 bases. Germline assignment: CDR1 MGHRA and CDR2 YSYEKL. With 1 base clipped from V and 12 bases from J, the junction kept 12 bases outside the gene matches. There are 16 residues in the CDR3. The CDR3 loop reads CASSQASGGLGRGQYF. The CDR3 nucleotides read TGCGCCAGCAGCCAAGCTAGCGGGGGTTTGGGACGAGGTCAGTACTTC.